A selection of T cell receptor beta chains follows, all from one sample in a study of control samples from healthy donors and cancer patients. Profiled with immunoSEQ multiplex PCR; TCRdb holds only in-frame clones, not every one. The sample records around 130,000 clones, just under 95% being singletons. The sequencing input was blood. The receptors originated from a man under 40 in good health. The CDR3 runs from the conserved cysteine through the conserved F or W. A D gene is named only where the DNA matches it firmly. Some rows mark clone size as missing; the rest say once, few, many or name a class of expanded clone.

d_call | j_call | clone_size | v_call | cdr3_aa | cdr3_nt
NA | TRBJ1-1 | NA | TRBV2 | CASSENGAGVRTEAFF | TGTGCCAGCAGTGAAAACGGCGCAGGGGTTCGCACTGAAGCTTTCTTT
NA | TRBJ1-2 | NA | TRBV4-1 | CASSQGYGYTF | TGCGCCAGCAGCCAGGGCTATGGCTACACCTTC
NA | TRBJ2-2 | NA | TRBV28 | CASSPLPGELFF | TGTGCCAGCAGTCCCCTTCCCGGGGAGCTGTTTTTT
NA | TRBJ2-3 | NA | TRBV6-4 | CASSDSAGSTDTQYF | TGTGCCAGCAGTGACTCCGCCGGTAGCACAGATACGCAGTATTTT
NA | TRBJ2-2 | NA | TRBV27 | CASSWAKNTGELFF | TGTGCCAGCAGTTGGGCGAAAAACACCGGGGAGCTGTTTTTT
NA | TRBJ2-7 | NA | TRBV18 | CASSSQGGDEQYF | TGTGCCAGCTCATCCCAGGGTGGCGACGAGCAGTACTTC
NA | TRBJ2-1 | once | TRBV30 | CAWGEAASAYNEQFF | TGTGCCTGGGGAGAGGCAGCAAGTGCCTACAATGAGCAGTTCTTC
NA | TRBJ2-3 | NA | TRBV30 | CAWSPSRGPTDTQYF | TGTGCCTGGAGTCCTTCGCGGGGGCCCACAGATACGCAGTATTTT
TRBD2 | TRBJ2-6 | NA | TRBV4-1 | CASSRGVAGGSGANVLTF | TGCGCCAGCAGCCGTGGGGTAGCGGGGGGTTCGGGGGCCAACGTCCTGACTTTC
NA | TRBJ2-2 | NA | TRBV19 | CASSIRTGELFF | TGTGCCAGTAGTATCCGCACCGGGGAGCTGTTTTTT
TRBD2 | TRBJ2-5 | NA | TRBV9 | CASSVGTSGGAQDKETQYF | TGTGCCAGCAGCGTGGGGACTAGCGGGGGGGCCCAGGACAAGGAGACCCAGTACTTC
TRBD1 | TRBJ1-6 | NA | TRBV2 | CASTSGTGYNSPLHF | TGTGCCAGCACATCTGGGACAGGCTATAATTCACCCCTCCACTTT
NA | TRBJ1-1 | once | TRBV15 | CATSRDQGLTLAFF | TGTGCCACCAGCAGAGATCAGGGACTGACTTTGGCTTTCTTT
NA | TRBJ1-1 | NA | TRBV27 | CASSSLWENTEAFF | TGTGCCAGCAGTTCCCTCTGGGAGAACACTGAAGCTTTCTTT
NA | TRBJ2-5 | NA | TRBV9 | CASSVRAAETQYF | TGTGCCAGCAGCGTCCGGGCCGCGGAGACCCAGTACTTC
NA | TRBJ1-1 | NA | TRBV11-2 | CASSPRAVEAFF | TGTGCCAGCAGCCCGAGGGCGGTTGAAGCTTTCTTT
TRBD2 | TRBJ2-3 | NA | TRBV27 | CASREKAGGREDTQYF | TGTGCCAGCAGGGAAAAAGCGGGGGGCCGGGAAGATACGCAGTATTTT
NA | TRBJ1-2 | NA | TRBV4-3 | CASSQDRSSTYGYTF | TGCGCCAGCAGCCAAGATAGGAGCAGTACCTATGGCTACACCTTC
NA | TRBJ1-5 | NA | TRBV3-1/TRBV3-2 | CASSHRKNQPQHF | TGTGCCAGCAGCCATCGGAAGAATCAGCCCCAGCATTTT
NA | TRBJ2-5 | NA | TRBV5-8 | CASSLGQSKMETQYF | TGTGCCAGCAGCTTAGGACAGTCTAAAATGGAGACCCAGTACTTC
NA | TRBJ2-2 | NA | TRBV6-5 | CASGAYRVNTGELFF | TGTGCCAGCGGGGCATACAGGGTGAACACCGGGGAGCTGTTTTTT
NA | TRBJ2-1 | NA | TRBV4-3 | CASSPGVSKHNEQFF | TGCGCCAGCAGCCCAGGGGTTTCGAAACACAATGAGCAGTTCTTC
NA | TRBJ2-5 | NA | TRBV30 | CAWGWTPKETQYF | TGTGCCTGGGGATGGACACCTAAAGAGACCCAGTACTTC
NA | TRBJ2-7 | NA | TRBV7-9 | CASSLEGGWDEQYF | TGTGCCAGCAGCTTAGAGGGGGGATGGGACGAGCAGTACTTC
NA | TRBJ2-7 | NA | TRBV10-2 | CASRPQESFEQYF | TGCGCCAGCAGACCCCAGGAGAGTTTCGAGCAGTACTTC
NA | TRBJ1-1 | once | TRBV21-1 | CASSNKRGNTEAFF | TGTGCCAGCAGTAATAAAAGGGGGAACACTGAAGCTTTCTTT
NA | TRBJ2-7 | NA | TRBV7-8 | CASSLGAGGEQYF | TGTGCCAGCAGCTTGGGGGCGGGCGGGGAGCAGTACTTC
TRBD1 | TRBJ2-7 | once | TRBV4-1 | CASSRPGQGYEQYF | TGCGCCAGCAGCCGCCCCGGACAGGGCTACGAGCAGTACTTC
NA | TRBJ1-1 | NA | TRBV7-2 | CASSLVSGTEAFF | TGTGCCAGCAGCTTAGTTAGCGGAACTGAAGCTTTCTTT
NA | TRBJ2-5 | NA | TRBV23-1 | CASSQSGRGGGETQYF | TGCGCCAGCAGTCAATCGGGCAGGGGGGGAGGGGAGACCCAGTACTTC
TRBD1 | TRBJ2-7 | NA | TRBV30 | CAWSPDRGYEQYF | TGTGCCTGGAGTCCCGACAGGGGCTACGAGCAGTACTTC
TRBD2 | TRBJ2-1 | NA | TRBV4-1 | CASSQDRIGLAGYNEQFF | TGCGCCAGCAGCCAAGATCGAATCGGGCTAGCGGGGTACAATGAGCAGTTCTTC
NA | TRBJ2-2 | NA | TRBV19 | CASMGGLIGTATKTNTGELFF | TGTGCCAGTATGGGGGGTTTGATTGGGACGGCCACTAAGACGAACACCGGGGAGCTGTTTTTT
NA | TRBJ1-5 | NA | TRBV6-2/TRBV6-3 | CASSYPRGSGNQPQHF | TGTGCCAGCAGTTACCCTAGGGGGAGTGGCAATCAGCCCCAGCATTTT
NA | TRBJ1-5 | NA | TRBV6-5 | CASSLRPTDNQPQHF | TGTGCCAGCAGTCTCCGCCCGACGGACAATCAGCCCCAGCATTTT
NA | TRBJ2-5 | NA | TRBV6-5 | CASSSMRGEQETQYF | TGTGCCAGCAGTTCCATGAGGGGTGAACAAGAGACCCAGTACTTC
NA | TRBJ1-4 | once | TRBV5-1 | CASSLASTNEKLFF | TGCGCCAGCAGCTTGGCCAGCACTAATGAAAAACTGTTTTTT
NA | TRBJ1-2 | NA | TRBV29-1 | CSVDDRDGDYGYTF | TGCAGCGTGGATGACCGGGACGGCGATTATGGCTACACCTTC
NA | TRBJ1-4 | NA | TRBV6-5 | CASSLIPDEKLFF | TGTGCCAGCAGCCTCATCCCGGATGAAAAACTGTTTTTT
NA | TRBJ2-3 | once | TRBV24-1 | CAASGAGTDTQYF | TGTGCCGCGTCTGGCGCCGGCACAGATACGCAGTATTTT
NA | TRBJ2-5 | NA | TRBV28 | CASSSTHPSGETQYF | TGTGCCAGCAGTTCTACACACCCGTCGGGGGAGACCCAGTACTTC
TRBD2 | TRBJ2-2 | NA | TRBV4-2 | CASSPLAGNTGELFF | TGTGCCAGCAGCCCACTAGCGGGCAACACCGGGGAGCTGTTTTTT
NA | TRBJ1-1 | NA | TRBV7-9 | CASSLDAASTEAFF | TGTGCCAGCAGCTTAGATGCGGCGAGCACTGAAGCTTTCTTT
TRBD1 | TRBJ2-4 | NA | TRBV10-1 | CASSGTGDLAKNIQYF | TGCGCCAGCAGTGGGACAGGGGACCTAGCCAAAAACATTCAGTACTTC
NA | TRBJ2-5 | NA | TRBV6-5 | CASRRTEQETQYF | TGTGCCAGCAGGAGAACGGAACAAGAGACCCAGTACTTC
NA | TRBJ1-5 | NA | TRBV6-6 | CASSYSAGQPQHF | TGTGCCAGCAGTTACTCTGCAGGGCAGCCCCAGCATTTT
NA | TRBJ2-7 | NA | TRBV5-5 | CASSLWDPYSYEQYF | TGTGCCAGCAGCTTGTGGGACCCATACTCCTACGAGCAGTACTTC
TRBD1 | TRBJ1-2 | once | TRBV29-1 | CSVETGTGGRGYTF | TGCAGCGTGGAGACCGGGACAGGGGGCCGAGGCTACACCTTC
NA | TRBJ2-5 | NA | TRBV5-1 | CASSFGPRGETQYF | TGCGCCAGCAGCTTCGGACCCCGGGGAGAGACCCAGTACTTC
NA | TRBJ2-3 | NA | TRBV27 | CASSGGLTDTQYF | TGTGCCAGCAGCGGGGGCCTCACAGATACGCAGTATTTT
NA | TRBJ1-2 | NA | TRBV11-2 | CASSLDVGWGAQSGYTF | TGTGCCAGCAGCTTAGATGTCGGGTGGGGGGCCCAGTCTGGCTACACCTTC